The rows below give T cell receptor beta chains drawn from one sample of a study of T cell responses to AZD1222 COVID-19 vaccine. Only in-frame clones appear in the TCRdb table, and some are missing; sequencing was by immunoSEQ multiplex PCR. The sample contains 75,000 to 95,000 clones, 70% to 90% of which appear only once. The sample consisted of peripheral blood, taken on day 0 of AZD1222 vaccination. These receptor sequences come from an adult in good health. Both conserved end residues are trimmed from each CDR3.

v_call cdr3_aa
TRBV28 ASSSDSTGELF
TRBV10-1 ASSDPGLEETQY
TRBV29-1 SVGGGAAEQF
TRBV10-3 AAGTTLLNQPQH
TRBV3-1/TRBV3-2 ASSRGGVREQY
TRBV10-3 AIRQGLYSNQPQH
TRBV11-2 ASSLAQDRGEKLF
TRBV28 ASSTLGTGANVLT
TRBV5-4 ASSLRTGMDSPLH
TRBV7-3 ASSLLPGPQETQY
TRBV19 ASSIAAGGATNEKLF
TRBV18 ASSPSGTSGQETQY
TRBV30 AWSPTTRPRTQY
TRBV19 ASSNQGVIGELF
TRBV28 ASRGNSGGPYNEQF
TRBV2 ASSETDGNNSPLH
TRBV9 ASSPIGDSARELF
TRBV30 AGGANSYEQY
TRBV9 ASSVEDMGNTEAF
TRBV10-3 AIREGNSPLH
TRBV6-5 ASRNIHPLH
TRBV5-1 ASSLVASREYSNEQF
TRBV30 AWRLGTLASQPQH
TRBV7-2 ASSSPGLYNEQF
TRBV5-6 ASSRRADRVAGELF
TRBV7-2 ASSPRRGANYGYT
TRBV11-2 ASSLGRNNEQF
TRBV5-4 ASSLRSSRETQY
TRBV10-3 AGRESGNSPLH
TRBV7-2 ASSHLAGGRSTDTQY
TRBV10-3 AIKFDSLTGNTIY
TRBV2 ASSTRTLSYNEQF
TRBV7-9 ASSLMEVNTEAF
TRBV6-4 ASSDSRTFGYT
TRBV2 ASGEVEAF
TRBV7-8 ASSALGQGATEAF
TRBV11-1 ASSPLVVFTEAF
TRBV30 AWSVLLQGRYSGNTIY
TRBV5-1 ASRSTGEAYNEQF
TRBV29-1 SSQRGGGYT